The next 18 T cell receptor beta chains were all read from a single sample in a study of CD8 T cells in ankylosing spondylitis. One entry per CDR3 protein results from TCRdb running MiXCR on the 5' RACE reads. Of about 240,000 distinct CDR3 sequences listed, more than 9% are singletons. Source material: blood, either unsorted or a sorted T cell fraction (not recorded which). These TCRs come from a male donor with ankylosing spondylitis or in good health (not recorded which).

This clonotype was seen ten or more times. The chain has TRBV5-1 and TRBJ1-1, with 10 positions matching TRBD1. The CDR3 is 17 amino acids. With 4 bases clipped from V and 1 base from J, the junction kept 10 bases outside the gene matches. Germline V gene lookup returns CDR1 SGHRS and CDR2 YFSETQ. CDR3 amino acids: CASSARTGGKRNTEAFF. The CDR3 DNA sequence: TGCGCCAGCAGCGCCCGGACAGGGGGGAAAAGGAACACTGAAGCTTTCTTT.

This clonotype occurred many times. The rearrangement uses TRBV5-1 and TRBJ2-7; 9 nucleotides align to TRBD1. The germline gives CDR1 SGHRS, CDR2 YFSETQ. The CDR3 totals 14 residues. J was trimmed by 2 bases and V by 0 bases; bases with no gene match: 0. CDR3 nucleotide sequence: TGCGCCAGCAGCTTGGGACAGGGGGCCTACGAGCAGTACTTC. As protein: CASSLGQGAYEQYF.

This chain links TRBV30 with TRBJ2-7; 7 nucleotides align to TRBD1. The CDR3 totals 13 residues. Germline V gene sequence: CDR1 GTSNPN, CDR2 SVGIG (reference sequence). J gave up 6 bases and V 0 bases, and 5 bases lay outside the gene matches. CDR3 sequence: CAWSVDREFEQYF. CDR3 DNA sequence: TGTGCCTGGAGTGTCGACAGGGAGTTCGAGCAGTACTTC.

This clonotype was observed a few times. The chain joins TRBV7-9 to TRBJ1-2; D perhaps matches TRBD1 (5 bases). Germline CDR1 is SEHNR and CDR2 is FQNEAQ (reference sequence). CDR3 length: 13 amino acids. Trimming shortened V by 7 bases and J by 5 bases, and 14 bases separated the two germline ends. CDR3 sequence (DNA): TGTGCCAGCAACGAGGACACGGAATATGGCTACACCTTC. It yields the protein CASNEDTEYGYTF.

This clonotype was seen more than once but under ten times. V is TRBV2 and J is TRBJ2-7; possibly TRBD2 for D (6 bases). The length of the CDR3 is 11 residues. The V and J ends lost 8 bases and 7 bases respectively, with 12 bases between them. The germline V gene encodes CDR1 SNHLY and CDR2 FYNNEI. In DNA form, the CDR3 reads TGTGCCAGCTCCGTCGGGGGTGAGCAGTACTTC. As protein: CASSVGGEQYF. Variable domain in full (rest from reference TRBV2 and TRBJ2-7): EPEVTQTPSHQVTQMGQEVILRCVPISNHLYFYWYRQILGQKVEFLVSFYNNEISEKSEIFDDQFSVERPDGSNFTLKIRSTKLEDSAMYFCASSVGGEQYFGPGTRLTVT.

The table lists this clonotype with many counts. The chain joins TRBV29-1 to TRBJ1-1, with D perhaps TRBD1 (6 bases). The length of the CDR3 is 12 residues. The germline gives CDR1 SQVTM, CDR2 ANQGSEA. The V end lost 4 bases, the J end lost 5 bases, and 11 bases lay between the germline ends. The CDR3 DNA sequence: TGCAGCGTTGGCGGGGGCAAAACTGAAGCTTTCTTT. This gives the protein CSVGGGKTEAFF.

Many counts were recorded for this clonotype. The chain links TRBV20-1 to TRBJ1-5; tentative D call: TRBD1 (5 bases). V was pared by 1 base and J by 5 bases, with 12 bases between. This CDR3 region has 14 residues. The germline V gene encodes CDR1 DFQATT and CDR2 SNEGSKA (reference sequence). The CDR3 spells CSARAGVGDQPQHF. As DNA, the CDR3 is TGCAGTGCTAGAGCGGGGGTTGGGGATCAGCCCCAGCATTTT.

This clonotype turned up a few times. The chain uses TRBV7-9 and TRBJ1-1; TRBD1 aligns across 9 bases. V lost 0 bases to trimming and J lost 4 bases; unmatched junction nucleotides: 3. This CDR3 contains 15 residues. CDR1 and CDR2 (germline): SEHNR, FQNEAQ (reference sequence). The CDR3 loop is CASSLAQGATTEAFF. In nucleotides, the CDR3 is TGTGCCAGCAGCTTAGCACAGGGGGCAACCACTGAAGCTTTCTTT.

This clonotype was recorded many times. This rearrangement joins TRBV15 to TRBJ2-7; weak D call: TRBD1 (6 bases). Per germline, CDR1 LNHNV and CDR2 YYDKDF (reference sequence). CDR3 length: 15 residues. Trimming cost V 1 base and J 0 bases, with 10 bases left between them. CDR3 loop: CATSRGTASSYEQYF. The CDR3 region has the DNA TGTGCCACCAGCAGAGGGACAGCGAGCTCCTACGAGCAGTACTTC.

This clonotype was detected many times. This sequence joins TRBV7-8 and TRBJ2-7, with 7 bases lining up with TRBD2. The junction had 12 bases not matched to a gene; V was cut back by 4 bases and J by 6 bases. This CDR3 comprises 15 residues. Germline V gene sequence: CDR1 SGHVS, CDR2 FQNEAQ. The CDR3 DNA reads TGTGCCAGCAGCTCACTAGCGTCTTGGTCAGGCGAGCAGTACTTC. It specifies CASSSLASWSGEQYF.

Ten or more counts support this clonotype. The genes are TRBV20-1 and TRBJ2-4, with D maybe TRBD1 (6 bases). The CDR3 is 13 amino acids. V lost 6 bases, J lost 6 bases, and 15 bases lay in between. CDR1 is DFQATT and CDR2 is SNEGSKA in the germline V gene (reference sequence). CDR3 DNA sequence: TGCAGTGCCCCATCAGGGGAAATAAACATTCAGTACTTC. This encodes CSAPSGEINIQYF.

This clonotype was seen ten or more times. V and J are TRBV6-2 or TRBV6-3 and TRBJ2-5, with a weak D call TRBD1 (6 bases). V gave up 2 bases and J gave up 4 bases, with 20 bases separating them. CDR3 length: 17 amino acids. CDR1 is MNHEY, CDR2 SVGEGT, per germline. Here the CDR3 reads CASSYQTGVIVGETQYF. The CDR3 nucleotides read TGTGCCAGCAGTTACCAGACAGGAGTTATTGTCGGAGAGACCCAGTACTTC.

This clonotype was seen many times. The DNA of the CDR3 is TGTGCCAGCAGTTCCGGGACAGGGGAAAGAAAACTGTTTTTT. Its translation is CASSSGTGERKLFF. The J gene is TRBJ1-4, the V gene TRBV28; 10 nucleotides match TRBD1. The CDR3 contains 14 residues. Germline loops: CDR1 MDHEN, CDR2 SYDVKM. Trimming at V came to 4 bases and at J to 10 bases, leaving 6 bases not matched to a gene.

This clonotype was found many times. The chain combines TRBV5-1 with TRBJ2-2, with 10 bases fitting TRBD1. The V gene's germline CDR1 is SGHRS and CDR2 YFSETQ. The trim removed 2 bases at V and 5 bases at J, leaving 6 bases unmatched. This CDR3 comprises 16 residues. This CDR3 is CASSLTTGGRTGELFF. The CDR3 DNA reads TGCGCCAGCAGCTTAACGACAGGGGGCAGGACCGGGGAGCTGTTTTTT.

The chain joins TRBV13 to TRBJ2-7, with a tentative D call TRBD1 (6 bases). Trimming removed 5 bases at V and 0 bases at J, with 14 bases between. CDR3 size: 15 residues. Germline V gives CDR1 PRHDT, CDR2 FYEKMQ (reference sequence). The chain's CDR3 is CASSLETGNSYEQYF. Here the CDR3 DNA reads TGTGCCAGCAGCCTCGAGACAGGCAACTCCTACGAGCAGTACTTC.

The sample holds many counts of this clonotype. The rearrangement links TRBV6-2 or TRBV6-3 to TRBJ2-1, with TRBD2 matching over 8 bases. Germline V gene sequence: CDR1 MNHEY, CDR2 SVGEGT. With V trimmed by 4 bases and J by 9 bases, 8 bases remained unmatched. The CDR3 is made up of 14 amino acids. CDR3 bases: TGTGCCAGCAGTTTCCTAGCGGGCCCCATTGAGCAGTTCTTC. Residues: CASSFLAGPIEQFF.

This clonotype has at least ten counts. The CDR3 region is CASSGSGGRSDTQYF. The CDR3, as DNA: TGTGCCAGCAGTGGGAGCGGTGGGAGGTCAGATACGCAGTATTTT. The chain is built from TRBV6-1 and TRBJ2-3; D is possibly TRBD2 (6 bases). Germline loops: CDR1 MNHNS, CDR2 SASEGT. Trimming stripped 4 bases from V and 4 bases from J, with 15 bases between. The CDR3 has 15 residues.

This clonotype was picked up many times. The CDR3 region is CASSFTRRTEAFF. CDR3 sequence (DNA): TGTGCCAGCAGCTTCACTCGAAGAACTGAAGCTTTCTTT. The chain carries TRBV12-3 or TRBV12-4 and TRBJ1-1; unclear D gene. The CDR3 has 13 residues. The ends were cut back, 6 bases at V and 5 bases at J, with 13 bases in the middle.